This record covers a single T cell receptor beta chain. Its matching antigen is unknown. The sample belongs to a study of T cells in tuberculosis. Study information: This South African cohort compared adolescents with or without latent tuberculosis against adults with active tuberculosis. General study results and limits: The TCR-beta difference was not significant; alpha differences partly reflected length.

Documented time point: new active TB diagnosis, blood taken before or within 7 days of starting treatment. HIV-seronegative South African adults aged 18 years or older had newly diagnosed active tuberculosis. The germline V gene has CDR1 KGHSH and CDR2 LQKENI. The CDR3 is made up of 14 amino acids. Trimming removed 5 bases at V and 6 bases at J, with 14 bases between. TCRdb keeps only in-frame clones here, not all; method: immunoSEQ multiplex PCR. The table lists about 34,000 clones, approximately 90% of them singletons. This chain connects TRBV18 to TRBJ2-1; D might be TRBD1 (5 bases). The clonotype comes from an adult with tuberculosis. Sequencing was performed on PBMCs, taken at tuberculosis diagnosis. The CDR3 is CASSMQGLSNEQFF. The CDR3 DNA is TGTGCCAGCTCAATGCAGGGTTTGAGCAATGAGCAGTTCTTC.